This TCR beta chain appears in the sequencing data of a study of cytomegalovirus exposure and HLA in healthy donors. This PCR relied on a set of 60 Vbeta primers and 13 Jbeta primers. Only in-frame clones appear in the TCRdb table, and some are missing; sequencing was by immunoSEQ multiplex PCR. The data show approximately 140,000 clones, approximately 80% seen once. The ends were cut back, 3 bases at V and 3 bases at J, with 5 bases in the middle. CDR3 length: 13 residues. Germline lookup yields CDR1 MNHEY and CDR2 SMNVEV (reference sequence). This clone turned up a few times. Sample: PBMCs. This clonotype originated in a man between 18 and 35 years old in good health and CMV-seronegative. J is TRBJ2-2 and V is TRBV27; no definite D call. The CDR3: CASSFQYTGELFF. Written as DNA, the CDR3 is TGTGCCAGCAGTTTCCAATACACCGGGGAGCTGTTTTTT.